This TCR beta chain is from a study of T cell changes during pregnancy in multiple sclerosis. Profiling relied on immunoSEQ multiplex PCR, and the TCRdb table lists in-frame clones only, not all of them. The sample lists more than 85,000 clones, around 95% seen once, with 1.3% to 1.5% in the top ten. This clonotype originated in a female donor in good health, enrolled as a control in a pregnancy study. The starting material was peripheral blood, obtained in the third trimester of pregnancy.

The CDR3 coding sequence is TGTGCCAGCAGCTTACGGACTAGCGGGGACGTCCACAATGAGCAGTTCTTC. Protein product: CASSLRTSGDVHNEQFF. The chain links TRBV13 to TRBJ2-1, with 12 bases lining up with TRBD2. CDR1 is PRHDT and CDR2 is FYEKMQ in the germline V gene (reference sequence). V lost 2 bases to trimming and J lost 5 bases; unmatched junction nucleotides: 7. The CDR3 extends over 17 amino acids.